The 20 T cell receptor beta chains below were found in one sample sequenced in a study of Graves' ophthalmopathy and Graves' hyperthyroidism. The study amplified TCR beta CDR3 regions using RNA transcripts. RT-PCR with HTBI primers came first, then second-round multiplex PCR. TCRdb itself ran the multiplex PCR reads through MiXCR, one entry per CDR3 protein. The data hold about 1.1 million distinct CDR3 sequences, with 35% to 40% observed a single time. The source material was peripheral blood or thyroid tissue (not recorded which). The receptors were sampled from an adult man with Graves' hyperthyroidism.

The sample holds a few counts of this clonotype. This chain connects TRBV6-5 to TRBJ1-5; D is possibly TRBD1 (5 bases). V gave up 6 bases and J gave up 5 bases, with 17 bases separating them. This CDR3 contains 15 residues. The germline V gene encodes CDR1 MNHEY and CDR2 SVGAGI. The CDR3: CASRPTWGSHQPQHF. CDR3 coding DNA: TGTGCCAGCAGACCTACCTGGGGGTCTCATCAGCCCCAGCATTTT.

The CDR3 sequence: CASTGPRTSNTGELFF. The CDR3 nucleotides read TGTGCCAGCACCGGTCCCCGGACGTCGAACACCGGGGAGCTGTTTTTT. The rearrangement links TRBV28 to TRBJ2-2; D not certain. V lost 7 bases and J lost 0, with 15 bases in between. There are 16 residues in the CDR3. Germline CDR1 MDHEN, CDR2 SYDVKM.

The genes are TRBV30 and TRBJ1-6; TRBD1 might be the D (5 bases). CDR1 and CDR2 (germline): GTSNPN, SVGIG (reference sequence). This CDR3 has 15 amino acids. The germline V and J ends were trimmed by 3 bases and 9 bases, with 18 bases remaining between them. CDR3 nucleotide sequence: TGTGCCTGGAGAGCGTCGGGACTTCTAAGTTCACCCCTCCACTTT. Amino acid sequence: CAWRASGLLSSPLHF.

This clonotype was found many times. The chain is built from TRBV13 and TRBJ2-7, with a weak D call TRBD1 (6 bases). Germline CDR1 PRHDT, CDR2 FYEKMQ (reference sequence). CDR3 length equals 15 residues. Trimming left V 4 bases short and J 7 bases short, with 20 bases between. CDR3 residues: CASSSLQGVPQEQYF. Here the CDR3 DNA reads TGTGCCAGCAGCTCCCTACAGGGAGTGCCCCAAGAGCAGTACTTC. The full variable domain, in which reference TRBV13 and TRBJ2-7 provide the parts outside the CDR3, is AAGVIQSPRHLIKEKRETATLKCYPIPRHDTVYWYQQGPGQDPQFLISFYEKMQSDKGSIPDRFSAQQFSDYHSELNMSSLELGDSALYFCASSSLQGVPQEQYFGPGTRLTVT.

At least ten counts were recorded for this clonotype. The chain carries TRBV24-1 and TRBJ1-1; TRBD1 is a possible D gene (6 bases). Germline V CDR1 and CDR2: KGHDR, SFDVKD. V shed 5 bases and J shed 4 bases, with 10 bases lying between them. The CDR3 extends over 13 amino acids. This CDR3 is CATSGLGGTEAFF. DNA of the CDR3: TGTGCCACCAGTGGTCTAGGGGGCACTGAAGCTTTCTTT.

This rearrangement joins TRBV12-3 or TRBV12-4 to TRBJ2-5; D is ambiguous. Trimming shortened V by 6 bases and J by 2 bases, and 16 bases separated the two germline ends. The CDR3 runs 15 residues. The CDR3 nucleotides read TGTGCCAGCAGCCAACTTGACACGGATCAAGAGACCCAGTACTTC. Translating it yields CASSQLDTDQETQYF.

This clonotype was seen a few times. The chain employs TRBV6-5 and TRBJ2-7; D uncertain. Trimming removed 6 bases from V and 3 bases from J, with 12 bases in between. This CDR3 has 13 residues. Germline values: CDR1 MNHEY, CDR2 SVGAGI. The CDR3 sequence is CASREGPYYEQYF. CDR3 nucleotide sequence: TGTGCCAGCAGAGAAGGGCCCTACTACGAGCAGTACTTC.

V is TRBV4-1 and J is TRBJ2-7; 10 nucleotides match TRBD2. The CDR3 covers 15 residues. Germline CDR1 MGHRA, CDR2 YSYEKL. After removal of 3 bases from V and 0 bases from J, the junction contained 2 bases not matched to a gene. The CDR3 DNA is TGCGCCAGCAGCCAGGCTAGCGGGGGCTCCTACGAGCAGTACTTC. Its translation: CASSQASGGSYEQYF.

This clonotype was detected a few times. This chain connects TRBV11-2 to TRBJ1-3; D possibly corresponds to TRBD1 (6 bases). The CDR3 length is 15 residues. The V gene's germline CDR1 is SGHAT and CDR2 FQNNGV. Trimming shortened V by 2 bases and J by 0 bases, and 8 bases separated the two germline ends. The chain's CDR3 is CASSLRGLSGNTIYF. CDR3 DNA sequence: TGTGCCAGCAGCTTACGGGGGCTCTCTGGAAACACCATATATTTT.

This clonotype has ten or more counts. The J gene is TRBJ1-2, the V gene TRBV6-6; D possibly corresponds to TRBD1 (6 bases). The ends were cut back, 4 bases at V and 6 bases at J, with 12 bases in the middle. This CDR3 has 13 amino acids. Germline loops: CDR1 MNHNY, CDR2 SVGAGI (reference sequence). The CDR3 region is CASSSGGRNGYTF. Here the CDR3 DNA reads TGTGCCAGCAGTTCGGGGGGGCGTAATGGCTACACCTTC.

This clonotype was found a few times. The V call is TRBV7-2, the J call TRBJ2-2; a possible D gene is TRBD2 (5 bases). The CDR3 runs to 16 residues. Trimming shortened V by 3 bases and J by 1 base, and 12 bases separated the two germline ends. CDR1 is SGHTA and CDR2 is FQGNSA in the germline V gene. The CDR3 here is CASSFGASQNTGELFF. Here the CDR3 DNA reads TGTGCCAGCAGCTTTGGTGCTAGCCAGAACACCGGGGAGCTGTTTTTT.

The chain joins TRBV5-4 to TRBJ2-5, with TRBD2 identical over 8 bases. Germline CDR1 is SGHNT and CDR2 is YYREEE (reference sequence). Trimming at V came to 0 bases and at J to 7 bases, leaving 5 bases not matched to a gene. This CDR3 has 14 residues. The CDR3 here is CASSLGGGLGTQYF. CDR3 nucleotides: TGTGCCAGCAGCTTGGGCGGGGGGCTAGGGACCCAGTACTTC. The variable domain in full, completed from reference TRBV5-4 and TRBJ2-5, reads ETGVTQSPTHLIKTRGQQVTLRCSSQSGHNTVSWYQQALGQGPQFIFQYYREEENGRGNFPPRFSGLQFPNYSSELNVNALELDDSALYLCASSLGGGLGTQYFGPGTRLLVL.

The sample holds a few counts of this clonotype. The chain recombines TRBV28 with TRBJ2-5; 9 nucleotides match TRBD2. Per the germline V gene, CDR1 is MDHEN and CDR2 is SYDVKM. V shed 8 bases, J shed 4 bases, and the junction held 20 bases outside the gene matches. This CDR3 contains 18 residues. The CDR3 DNA reads as TGTGCCAGCGACACCAGTAGTCCGCCGCGTAGCGGGGGAGAGACCCAGTACTTC. Protein: CASDTSSPPRSGGETQYF.

This clonotype was seen ten or more times. The chain has TRBV29-1 and TRBJ2-7; TRBD2 is a possible D gene (6 bases). The V and J ends lost 8 bases and 4 bases respectively, with 15 bases between them. This CDR3 spans 12 amino acids. Germline V CDR1 and CDR2: SQVTM, ANQGSEA. The CDR3 nucleotides are TGCAGCATACGATCGGGAGTGTACGAGCAGTACTTC. It translates to CSIRSGVYEQYF.

This clonotype was seen at least ten times. The rearrangement joins TRBV29-1 to TRBJ2-7, with D perhaps matching TRBD1 (5 bases). Trimming removed 5 bases at V and 0 bases at J, with 11 bases between. CDR1 SQVTM and CDR2 ANQGSEA come from the germline V gene. The CDR3 is 13 amino acids. CDR3 sequence: CSVHLDNSYEQYF. CDR3 coding DNA: TGCAGCGTTCATCTGGACAACTCCTACGAGCAGTACTTC.

This chain connects TRBV12-3 or TRBV12-4 to TRBJ1-1; 7 nucleotides agree with TRBD1. J was trimmed by 6 bases and V by 5 bases; bases with no gene match: 6. CDR3 size: 13 residues. As DNA, the CDR3 is TGTGCCAGCAGTCGGGACAGAGGACCTGAAGCTTTCTTT. Its protein product is CASSRDRGPEAFF.

The rearrangement joins TRBV10-3 to TRBJ2-5, with D possibly being TRBD1 (5 bases). In germline, CDR1 is ENHRY, CDR2 SYGVKD. Trimming pared 5 bases from V and 2 bases from J, leaving 18 bases between. This CDR3 is built from 16 residues. CDR3 loop: CAISYRTVGPQETQYF. The CDR3 region has the DNA TGTGCCATCAGTTACAGGACGGTGGGGCCTCAAGAGACCCAGTACTTC.

This chain links TRBV9 with TRBJ1-3; D unclear. The CDR3 runs to 16 residues. Germline CDR1 is SGDLS and CDR2 is YYNGEE. Trimming took 4 bases from V and 0 from J, leaving 14 bases between them. Here the CDR3 DNA reads TGTGCCAGCAGCCCACGACTAGCCTCCTCTGGAAACACCATATATTTT. Its translation is CASSPRLASSGNTIYF.

The V call is TRBV2, the J call TRBJ2-5; TRBD1 matches at 11 bases. CDR3 size: 12 residues. V was pared by 6 bases and J by 10 bases, with 4 bases of the junction left unmatched. Germline-derived CDR1 and CDR2 are SNHLY and FYNNEI. The CDR3, as DNA: TGTGCCAGCAGGACCGGGACAGGGGGCCAGTACTTC. This encodes CASRTGTGGQYF.

This clonotype was counted a few times. This sequence joins TRBV4-1 and TRBJ1-2; 8 bases are a match to TRBD1. Germline V gives CDR1 MGHRA, CDR2 YSYEKL. The CDR3 covers 14 residues. Trimming cost V 3 bases and J 4 bases; bases outside gene matches: 4. The DNA of the CDR3 is TGCGCCAGCAGCCATAATACAGGGGGCTATGGCTACACCTTC. It specifies CASSHNTGGYGYTF.